This entry lists 20 T cell receptor beta chains sequenced from one sample in a study of cytomegalovirus exposure and HLA in healthy donors. The study ran its PCR with 60 Vbeta and 13 Jbeta primers. Sequencing used immunoSEQ multiplex PCR; TCRdb keeps in-frame clones, though not all of them. The table includes 150,000 to 200,000 clones, around 86% detected once. The sequencing input was PBMCs. The receptor set was obtained from a woman younger than 35 in good health and CMV-seronegative.

This chain joins TRBV18 and TRBJ1-1; TRBD1 might be the D (6 bases). Germline loops: CDR1 KGHSH, CDR2 LQKENI. The V and J ends lost 3 bases and 5 bases respectively, with 13 bases between them. The CDR3 is 14 residues long. CDR3 bases: TGTGCCAGCTCACCCCCAAAGGGGGGGACTGAAGCTTTCTTT. This codes for CASSPPKGGTEAFF.

The rearrangement links TRBV9 to TRBJ1-3; D might be TRBD1 (6 bases). CDR3 length: 15 residues. Germline CDR1 is SGDLS and CDR2 is YYNGEE. V was shortened by 3 bases and J by 3 bases, with 13 bases between the two germline ends. DNA of the CDR3: TGTGCCAGCAGCGCCCTAACAGGGATTGGAAACACCATATATTTT. It encodes CASSALTGIGNTIYF.

This rearrangement joins TRBV7-9 to TRBJ2-1, with a weak D call TRBD2 (6 bases). Germline V gives CDR1 SEHNR, CDR2 FQNEAQ (reference sequence). The CDR3 sequence is 14 residues long. Trimming removed 4 bases from V and 3 bases from J, with 10 bases in between. The CDR3 region is CASSSTSHYNEQFF. CDR3 DNA sequence: TGTGCCAGCAGCTCGACTAGTCACTACAATGAGCAGTTCTTC.

The J gene is TRBJ1-5, the V gene TRBV7-8, with 7 bases that match TRBD1. The CDR3 has 14 amino acids. The germline CDR1 and CDR2 sequences are SGHVS and FQNEAQ. Losses at the gene ends were 1 base for V and 4 bases for J; bases not matched to a gene: 1. As DNA, the CDR3 is TGTGCCAGCAGCTTAGTACAGGGGAATCAGCCCCAGCATTTT. As protein: CASSLVQGNQPQHF.

The chain couples TRBV2 to TRBJ1-4; perhaps TRBD1 as D (5 bases). Germline loops: CDR1 SNHLY, CDR2 FYNNEI. V lost 4 bases to trimming and J lost 5 bases, with 14 bases between them. The CDR3 has 15 residues. The CDR3 loop is CASSGPGGGNEKLFF. In nucleotides, the CDR3 is TGTGCCAGCAGTGGGCCGGGGGGGGGAAATGAAAAACTGTTTTTT.

The chain uses TRBV6-1 and TRBJ2-7; D not resolved. Germline V gene data show CDR1 as MNHNS and CDR2 as SASEGT. The CDR3 runs to 15 residues. V lost 3 bases and J 4 bases, leaving 16 bases between the germline ends. This CDR3 is CASSEMVLGLYEQYF. The CDR3 coding sequence is TGTGCCAGCAGTGAGATGGTCTTGGGCTTATACGAGCAGTACTTC.

This clone has ten or more counts. The J gene is TRBJ2-1, the V gene TRBV7-8; perhaps TRBD2 as D (5 bases). The CDR3 is made up of 12 amino acids. Germline CDR1 and CDR2: SGHVS and FQNEAQ. Trimming pared 5 bases from V and 8 bases from J, leaving 10 bases between. The CDR3: CASSLGNYEQFF. The CDR3 DNA is TGTGCCAGCAGCCTCGGGAATTATGAGCAGTTCTTC.

The chain recombines TRBV18 with TRBJ1-5; the D gene is possibly TRBD1 (5 bases). Germline values: CDR1 KGHSH, CDR2 LQKENI. V shed 6 bases and J shed 4 bases, with 10 bases lying between them. This CDR3 is 13 amino acids long. The CDR3 loop is CASSQGRNQPQHF. The CDR3 region has the DNA TGTGCCAGCTCGCAGGGCCGTAATCAGCCCCAGCATTTT.

The CDR3 DNA sequence: TGTGCCAGCTCCCACCAGGGACAGGGCGCTAGCGGGGGGTACAATGAGCAGTTCTTC. Its protein is CASSHQGQGASGGYNEQFF. This chain joins TRBV18 and TRBJ2-1; 11 nucleotides agree with TRBD2. The CDR3 spans 19 residues. Per the germline V gene, CDR1 is KGHSH and CDR2 is LQKENI. The V and J ends lost 6 bases and 4 bases, in that order; junction bases with no gene match: 17.

The chain joins TRBV4-2 to TRBJ1-5; D ambiguous. Trimming pared 0 bases from V and 0 bases from J, leaving 12 bases between. The CDR3 length is 17 residues. Germline assignment: CDR1 LGHNA and CDR2 YNFKEQ. The CDR3 here is CASSQELSGVSNQPQHF. The CDR3 DNA is TGTGCCAGCAGCCAAGAACTTTCCGGGGTTAGCAATCAGCCCCAGCATTTT.

The rearrangement uses TRBV5-1 and TRBJ2-7; 9 bases map to TRBD2. This CDR3 contains 16 residues. The germline CDR1 and CDR2 sequences are SGHRS and YFSETQ. The V and J ends lost 5 bases and 6 bases, in that order; junction bases with no gene match: 15. In DNA, the CDR3 is TGCGCCAGCAGAGCGGTAGGTGCTAGCGGGGTTAGCGAGCAGTACTTC. Translating gives CASRAVGASGVSEQYF.

Note on this clone: Different DNA sequences within this sample yield the same CDR3. This chain joins TRBV27 and TRBJ2-7; 8 bases are a match to TRBD1. The CDR3 is made up of 14 amino acids. Germline assignment: CDR1 MNHEY and CDR2 SMNVEV (reference sequence). The trim removed 3 bases at V and 4 bases at J, leaving 5 bases unmatched. The CDR3 DNA reads TGTGCCAGCAGTTTGGGCCAGGGGGCTTACGAGCAGTACTTC. Amino acids: CASSLGQGAYEQYF.

J is TRBJ1-1 and V is TRBV6-4; the match to TRBD1 covers 11 bases. J lost 5 bases, V lost 6 bases, and 5 bases had no gene match. Germline-derived CDR1 and CDR2 are MRHNA and SNTAGT. The CDR3 is 14 residues long. The CDR3 bases are TGTGCCAGCAGAGCGGACAGGGGGCAAACTGAAGCTTTCTTT. Amino acid sequence: CASRADRGQTEAFF.

The V call is TRBV9, the J call TRBJ2-5; 11 nucleotides align to TRBD2. V shed 4 bases, J shed 5 bases, and the junction held 10 bases outside the gene matches. The CDR3 covers 16 residues. CDR1 is SGDLS, CDR2 YYNGEE, per germline. This CDR3 reads CASSPQDVAGGETQYF. Here the CDR3 DNA reads TGTGCCAGCAGCCCCCAGGACGTAGCGGGGGGGGAGACCCAGTACTTC. Together with reference TRBV9 and TRBJ2-5, the CDR3 gives the full variable domain: DSGVTQTPKHLITATGQRVTLRCSPRSGDLSVYWYQQSLDQGLQFLIQYYNGEERAKGNILERFSAQQFPDLHSELNLSSLELGDSALYFCASSPQDVAGGETQYFGPGTRLLVL.

This sequence joins TRBV27 and TRBJ1-1, with 7 positions matching TRBD1. After removal of 9 bases from V and 7 bases from J, the junction contained 17 bases not matched to a gene. Germline CDR1 MNHEY, CDR2 SMNVEV (reference sequence). This CDR3 is built from 15 residues. The CDR3 loop reads CASQSRGRGDGEAFF. The CDR3 DNA is TGTGCCAGTCAGTCTAGGGGCAGGGGGGACGGTGAAGCTTTCTTT.

This clone was seen once. The rearrangement links TRBV6-1 to TRBJ2-5; the match to TRBD1 covers 10 bases. The J call may be in error: the DNA end matches TRBJ2-7 better. This CDR3 comprises 13 residues. Germline V lookup: CDR1 MNHNS, CDR2 SASEGT. CDR3 DNA: TGTGCCAGCAGGGGACAGGGGACCTACGAGCAGTACTTC. As protein: CASRGQGTYEQYF.

The V gene is TRBV7-2, the J gene TRBJ2-7; a weak D match, TRBD1 (5 bases). V was clipped by 6 bases and J by 0 bases, with 15 bases between them. This CDR3 has 15 amino acids. Germline V lookup: CDR1 SGHTA, CDR2 FQGNSA. CDR3 protein: CASRPAGLSSYEQYF. CDR3 nucleotide sequence: TGTGCCAGCAGACCTGCAGGGCTTTCCTCCTACGAGCAGTACTTC.

The rearrangement uses TRBV13 and TRBJ2-5, with 10 bases that match TRBD2. CDR1 is PRHDT and CDR2 is FYEKMQ in the germline V gene (reference sequence). The J segment lost 5 bases and the V segment lost 2 bases, leaving 5 bases of the junction unmatched. This CDR3 has 15 amino acids. The DNA of the CDR3 is TGTGCCAGCAGCTTAATACTAGCGGGACTGGAGACCCAGTACTTC. This sequence encodes CASSLILAGLETQYF.

This clone has only a few counts. The CDR3 spells CASSDWRGELFF. For the CDR3, the DNA is TGTGCCAGCAGTGACTGGAGAGGGGAGCTGTTTTTT. The chain uses TRBV6-5 and TRBJ2-2; no definite D call. Trimming removed 5 bases at V and 8 bases at J, with 9 bases between. CDR3 length: 12 amino acids. CDR1 MNHEY and CDR2 SVGAGI come from the germline V gene.

This rearrangement joins TRBV7-8 to TRBJ2-7, with 11 bases aligning to TRBD2. Germline CDR1 is SGHVS and CDR2 is FQNEAQ. The CDR3 runs to 15 residues. The trim removed 3 bases at V and 7 bases at J, leaving 8 bases unmatched. The CDR3 bases are TGTGCCAGCAGCTTCCCCTCTAGCGGGGGGTGGGAGCAGTACTTC. Translated, it gives CASSFPSSGGWEQYF.